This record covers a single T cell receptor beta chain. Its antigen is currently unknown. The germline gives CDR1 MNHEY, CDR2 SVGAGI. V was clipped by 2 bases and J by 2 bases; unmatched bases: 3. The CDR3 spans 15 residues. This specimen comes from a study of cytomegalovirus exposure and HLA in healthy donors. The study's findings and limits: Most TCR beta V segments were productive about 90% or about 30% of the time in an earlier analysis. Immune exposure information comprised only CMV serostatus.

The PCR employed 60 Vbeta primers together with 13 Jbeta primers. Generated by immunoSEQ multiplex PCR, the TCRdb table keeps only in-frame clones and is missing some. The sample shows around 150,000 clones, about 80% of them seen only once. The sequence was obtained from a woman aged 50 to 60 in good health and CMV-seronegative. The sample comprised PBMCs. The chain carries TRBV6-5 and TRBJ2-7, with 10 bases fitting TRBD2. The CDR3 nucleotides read TGTGCCAGCAGTTACGGAGCGGGAGGGCCCTACGAGCAGTACTTC. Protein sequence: CASSYGAGGPYEQYF.